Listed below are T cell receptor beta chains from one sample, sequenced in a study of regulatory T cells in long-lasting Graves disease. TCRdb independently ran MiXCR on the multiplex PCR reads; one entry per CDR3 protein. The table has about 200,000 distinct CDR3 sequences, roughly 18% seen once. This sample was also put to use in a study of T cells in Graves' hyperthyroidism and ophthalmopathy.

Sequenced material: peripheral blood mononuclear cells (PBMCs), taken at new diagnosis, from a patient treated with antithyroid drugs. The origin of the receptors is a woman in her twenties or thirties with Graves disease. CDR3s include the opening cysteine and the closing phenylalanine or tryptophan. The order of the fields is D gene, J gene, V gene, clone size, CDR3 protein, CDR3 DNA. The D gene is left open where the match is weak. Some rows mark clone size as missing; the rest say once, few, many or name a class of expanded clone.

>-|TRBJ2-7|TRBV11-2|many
CASSLDRHYEQYF
TGTGCCAGCAGCTTAGATCGACACTACGAGCAGTACTTC
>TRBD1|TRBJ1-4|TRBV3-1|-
CASSQAGQGAEKLFF
TGTGCCAGCAGCCAAGCCGGACAGGGGGCAGAAAAACTGTTTTTT
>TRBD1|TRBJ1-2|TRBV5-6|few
CASSLVQGAPNYGYTF
TGTGCCAGCAGCTTAGTCCAGGGGGCGCCAAACTATGGCTACACCTTC
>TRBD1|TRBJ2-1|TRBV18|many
CASSPSGTGSYNEQFF
TGTGCCAGCTCACCATCGGGGACAGGTTCCTACAATGAGCAGTTCTTC
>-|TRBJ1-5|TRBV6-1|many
CASSPRERPNQPQHF
TGTGCCAGCAGTCCCCGAGAGAGGCCAAATCAGCCCCAGCATTTT
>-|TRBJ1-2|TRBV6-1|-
CASNDRVNYGYTF
TGTGCCAGCAACGACCGGGTAAACTATGGCTACACCTTC
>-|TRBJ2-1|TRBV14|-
CASSQGGRYRYEQFF
TGTGCCAGCAGCCAAGGCGGCAGGTATCGCTACGAGCAGTTCTTC
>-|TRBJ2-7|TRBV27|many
CASLHWGEQYF
TGTGCCAGCCTCCATTGGGGCGAGCAGTACTTC
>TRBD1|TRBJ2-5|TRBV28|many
CASGGDRVGQETQYF
TGTGCCAGTGGGGGCGACAGGGTGGGTCAAGAGACCCAGTACTTC
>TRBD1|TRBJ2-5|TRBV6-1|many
CASSASEGARETQYF
TGTGCCAGCAGTGCAAGTGAGGGGGCTAGAGAGACCCAGTACTTC
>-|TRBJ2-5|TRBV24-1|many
CATSDRGVETQYF
TGTGCCACCAGTGATAGGGGGGTCGAGACCCAGTACTTC
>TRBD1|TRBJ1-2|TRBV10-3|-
CAISEQGIDGYTF
TGTGCCATCAGTGAACAGGGGATCGATGGCTACACCTTC
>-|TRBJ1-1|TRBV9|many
CASADSTDTEAFF
TGTGCCAGCGCGGACAGTACGGACACTGAAGCTTTCTTT
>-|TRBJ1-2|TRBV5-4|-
CASSPPPPGHYGYTF
TGTGCCAGCAGCCCCCCCCCCCCAGGACACTATGGCTACACCTTC
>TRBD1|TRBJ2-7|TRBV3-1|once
CASSQGDRVFYEQYF
TGTGCCAGCAGCCAAGGGGACAGGGTTTTCTACGAGCAGTACTTC
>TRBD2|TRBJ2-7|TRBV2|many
CASLPREGNVREQYF
TGTGCCAGCCTGCCTCGGGAGGGGAATGTACGGGAGCAGTACTTC
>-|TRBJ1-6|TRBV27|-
CASGLPAANSPLHF
TGTGCCAGCGGTTTACCGGCAGCAAATTCACCCCTCCACTTT
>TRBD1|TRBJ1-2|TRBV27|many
CASRLQGRTGVNYGYTF
TGTGCCAGCAGACTTCAGGGCCGAACAGGGGTTAACTATGGCTACACCTTC
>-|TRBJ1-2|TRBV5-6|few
CASSLDRSLNYGYTF
TGTGCCAGCAGCTTGGACAGAAGTCTTAACTATGGCTACACCTTC
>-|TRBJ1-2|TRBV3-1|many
CASSQDRSGDLNYGYTF
TGTGCCAGCAGCCAAGATCGTTCGGGTGACCTTAACTATGGCTACACCTTC
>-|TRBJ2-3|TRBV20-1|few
CSAHHTDTQYF
TGCAGTGCCCATCACACAGATACGCAGTATTTT
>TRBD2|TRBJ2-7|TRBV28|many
CASSFRLAGAEQYF
TGTGCCAGCAGTTTCAGGTTAGCGGGAGCCGAGCAGTACTTC
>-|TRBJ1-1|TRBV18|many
CASSLGAVNTEAFF
TGTGCCAGCAGCTTAGGTGCCGTGAACACTGAAGCTTTCTTT
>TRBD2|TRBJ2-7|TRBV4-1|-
CASSQVGTRPPYEQYF
TGCGCCAGCAGCCAAGTTGGGACTAGGCCTCCCTACGAGCAGTACTTC
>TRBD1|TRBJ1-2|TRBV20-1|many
CSARLGTGDGYTF
TGCAGTGCTCGGTTAGGGACAGGGGATGGCTACACCTTC
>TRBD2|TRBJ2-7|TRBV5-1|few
CASSLVPGRENYEQYF
TGCGCCAGCAGCTTGGTCCCGGGGCGGGAGAACTACGAGCAGTACTTC
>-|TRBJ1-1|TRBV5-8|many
CASSFGQLRIAFF
TGTGCCAGCAGTTTTGGACAGCTAAGGATAGCTTTCTTT
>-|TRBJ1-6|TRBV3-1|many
CASSLLNSPLHF
TGTGCCAGCAGCCTCTTGAATTCACCCCTCCACTTT
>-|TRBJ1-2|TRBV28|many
CASSSPSQGVGYGYTF
TGTGCCAGCAGTTCCCCATCACAGGGCGTAGGCTATGGCTACACCTTC
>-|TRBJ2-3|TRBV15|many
CATSRDLLYTDTQYF
TGTGCCACCAGCAGAGATTTACTATACACAGATACGCAGTATTTT
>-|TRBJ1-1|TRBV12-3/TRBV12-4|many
CASSLQGLVAFF
TGTGCCAGCAGTTTACAAGGGTTGGTTGCTTTCTTT
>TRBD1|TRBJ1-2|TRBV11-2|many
CASSPGGQAEIYGYTF
TGTGCCAGCAGCCCGGGAGGACAGGCGGAGATCTATGGCTACACCTTC
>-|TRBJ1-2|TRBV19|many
CASSVFSVRVGYTF
TGTGCCAGTAGTGTATTCTCGGTTAGAGTTGGCTACACCTTC
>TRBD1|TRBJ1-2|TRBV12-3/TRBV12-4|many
CASSFTGDYGYTF
TGTGCCAGCAGTTTCACAGGGGACTATGGCTACACCTTC
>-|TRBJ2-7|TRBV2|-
CASRTDSYEQYF
TGTGCCAGCAGGACTGATTCCTACGAGCAGTACTTC
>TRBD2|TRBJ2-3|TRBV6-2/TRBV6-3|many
CASSYSHPLAGRRDTQYF
TGTGCCAGCAGTTACTCTCACCCACTAGCGGGGAGGCGGGATACGCAGTATTTT
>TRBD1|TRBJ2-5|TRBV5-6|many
CASRSGTGGKETQYF
TGTGCCAGCAGAAGTGGGACAGGTGGAAAAGAGACCCAGTACTTC
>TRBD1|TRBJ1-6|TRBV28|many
CASSRTGQGYNSPLHF
TGTGCCAGCAGCAGAACCGGACAGGGATATAATTCACCCCTCCACTTT
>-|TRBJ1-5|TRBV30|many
CAWSYHQGLGNQPQHF
TGTGCCTGGAGCTATCACCAGGGGCTCGGCAATCAGCCCCAGCATTTT
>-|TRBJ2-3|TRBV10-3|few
CAISGRDGDTQYF
TGTGCCATCAGCGGAAGGGACGGAGATACGCAGTATTTT
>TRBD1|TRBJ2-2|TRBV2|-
CASSDRVRAGELFF
TGTGCCAGCAGCGACAGGGTCCGAGCCGGGGAGCTGTTTTTT
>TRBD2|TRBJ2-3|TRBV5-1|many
CASSLVLAADTQYF
TGCGCCAGCAGCCTCGTTCTAGCGGCAGATACGCAGTATTTT
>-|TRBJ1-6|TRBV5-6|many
CASSLGQAGLSPLHF
TGTGCCAGCAGCTTGGGACAGGCCGGGTTGTCACCCCTCCACTTT
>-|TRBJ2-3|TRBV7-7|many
CASSQGTSDTDTQYF
TGTGCTAGCAGCCAAGGGACATCAGACACAGATACGCAGTATTTT
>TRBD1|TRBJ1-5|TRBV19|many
CASSAGGGQPQHF
TGTGCCAGTAGTGCAGGGGGCGGGCAGCCCCAGCATTTT
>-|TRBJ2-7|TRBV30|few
CAWSTGSYEQYF
TGTGCCTGGAGTACAGGTTCCTACGAGCAGTACTTC
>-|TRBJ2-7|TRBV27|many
CASSSGLPTYEQYF
TGTGCCAGCAGTTCCGGCTTACCGACCTACGAGCAGTACTTC
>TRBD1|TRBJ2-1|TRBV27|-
CASSRGQGSRHEQFF
TGTGCCAGCAGTAGAGGACAGGGTAGTAGGCATGAGCAGTTCTTC
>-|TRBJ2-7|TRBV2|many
CASSEQGMNEQYF
TGTGCCAGCAGTGAACAGGGGATGAACGAGCAGTACTTC
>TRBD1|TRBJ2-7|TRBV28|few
CASSRIQGTYEQYF
TGTGCCAGCAGCCGAATACAGGGGACCTACGAGCAGTACTTC
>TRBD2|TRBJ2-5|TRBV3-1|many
CASSQGASGGGTQYF
TGTGCCAGCAGCCAAGGGGCTAGCGGGGGCGGGACCCAGTACTTC
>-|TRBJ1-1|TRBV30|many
CAWSRDRTNTEAFF
TGTGCCTGGAGTAGGGATAGGACTAACACTGAAGCTTTCTTT
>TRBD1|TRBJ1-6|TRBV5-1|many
CASSAGQSYNSPLHF
TGTGCCAGCAGCGCGGGACAGAGCTATAATTCACCCCTCCACTTT
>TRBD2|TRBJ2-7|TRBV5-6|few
CASSSTSTYEQYF
TGTGCCAGCAGCTCGACTAGCACCTACGAGCAGTACTTC
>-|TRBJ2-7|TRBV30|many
CAWSDGGEQYF
TGTGCCTGGAGTGACGGTGGCGAGCAGTACTTC
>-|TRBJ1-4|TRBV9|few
CASSVGGGADEKLFF
TGTGCCAGCAGCGTAGGGGGTGGGGCCGACGAAAAACTGTTTTTT
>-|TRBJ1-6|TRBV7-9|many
CASSLSGVDNSPLHF
TGTGCCAGCAGCTTATCAGGGGTCGATAATTCACCCCTCCACTTT